This TCR beta chain derives from a study of blood T cells in healthy people across ages. Whole-study findings and limits: Per million T cells, the diversity of TCR beta decreased roughly linearly as age advanced.

With a J-beta primer mix and a sample-barcoded 5' primer, a second PCR ran about 7 to 12 cycles. TCRdb re-called the 5' RACE reads with MiXCR, one entry per CDR3 protein. The sample lists about 1.6 million distinct CDR3 sequences; about 31% were seen once. Germline CDR1 is DFQATT and CDR2 is SNEGSKA (reference sequence). The length of the CDR3 is 14 residues. J lost 1 base, V lost 3 bases, and 4 bases had no gene match. Ten or more counts support this clonotype. Its target is not known. The TCR sequence derives from a woman in her 30s in good health. The chain uses TRBV20-1 and TRBJ2-5; 8 bases agree with TRBD2. Sequencing was done on a sample of blood. The CDR3 DNA reads as TGCAGTGCTAGGAGAGCGGGGGTCCAAGAGACCCAGTACTTC. Translating gives CSARRAGVQETQYF.